The 10 T cell receptor beta chains reported below all come from one sample, sequenced in a study of control samples from healthy donors and cancer patients. Some clones are missing from TCRdb's copy, which holds only in-frame ones; the method was immunoSEQ multiplex PCR. The sample carries 200,000 to 250,000 clones, around 94% recorded once. What was sequenced was blood. These receptors were obtained from a man aged 50 to 59 in good health.

This chain links TRBV7-2 with TRBJ2-3; 9 nucleotides align to TRBD2. J lost 4 bases, V lost 6 bases, and 11 bases had no gene match. CDR1 and CDR2 (germline): SGHTA, FQGNSA. The CDR3 extends over 16 amino acids. The CDR3 loop is CASSSPSGVTPDTQYF. The CDR3 bases are TGTGCCAGCAGTTCCCCTAGCGGGGTCACGCCAGATACGCAGTATTTT.

The rearrangement joins TRBV27 to TRBJ1-4; the D gene is possibly TRBD1 (6 bases). This CDR3 has 14 amino acids. CDR1 is MNHEY, CDR2 SMNVEV, per germline (reference sequence). V gave up 8 bases and J gave up 6 bases, with 16 bases separating them. The DNA of the CDR3 is TGTGCCAGCCGACCGGGACAAATACATGAAAAACTGTTTTTT. Translated, it gives CASRPGQIHEKLFF.

The chain is built from TRBV30 and TRBJ2-7, with 8 bases lining up with TRBD1. This CDR3 contains 13 residues. V shed 3 bases, J shed 6 bases, and the junction held 7 bases outside the gene matches. CDR1 is GTSNPN and CDR2 is SVGIG in the germline V gene (reference sequence). The CDR3 spells CAWRGQGEREQYF. The DNA for the CDR3 is TGTGCCTGGAGAGGACAGGGTGAGCGCGAGCAGTACTTC.

The rearrangement links TRBV28 to TRBJ2-7; the D call may be TRBD1 or TRBD2 (5 bases each). Germline CDR1 is MDHEN and CDR2 is SYDVKM. Trimming removed 2 bases at V and 2 bases at J, with 13 bases between. CDR3 length equals 15 residues. CDR3: CASSLGRDGTYEQYF. Here the CDR3 DNA reads TGTGCCAGCAGTTTAGGCCGGGACGGAACCTACGAGCAGTACTTC.

Concerning this clone itself: Different DNA sequences within this sample yield the same CDR3. The chain links TRBV2 to TRBJ1-2, with TRBD1 matching 8 bases. Looked up from germline, CDR1 is SNHLY and CDR2 is FYNNEI. V shed 3 bases, J shed 8 bases, and the junction held 8 bases outside the gene matches. The CDR3 contains 14 residues. The DNA of the CDR3 is TGTGCCAGCAGTGAGGGGCAGGGGGCGGGGGGCTACACCTTC. The encoded protein is CASSEGQGAGGYTF.

This clone has a single count. V and J are TRBV27 and TRBJ1-6; TRBD1 is a possible D gene (6 bases). From germline, CDR1 is MNHEY and CDR2 SMNVEV (reference sequence). This CDR3 is 19 amino acids long. With 8 bases removed from V and 0 bases from J, the gap between germline ends came to 23 bases. The CDR3: CASGEYRDKGSSYNSPLHF. CDR3 nucleotide sequence: TGTGCCAGCGGCGAATACCGGGACAAGGGAAGCTCCTATAATTCACCCCTCCACTTT.

This chain joins TRBV5-6 and TRBJ1-5; 7 positions match TRBD1. This CDR3 has 14 residues. From germline, CDR1 is SGHDT and CDR2 YYEEEE. After removal of 4 bases from V and 4 bases from J, the junction contained 5 bases not matched to a gene. CDR3 sequence: CASSLQGRNQPQHF. CDR3 nucleotides: TGTGCCAGCAGCCTACAGGGGAGAAATCAGCCCCAGCATTTT. The variable domain in full, completed from reference TRBV5-6 and TRBJ1-5, reads DAGVTQSPTHLIKTRGQQVTLRCSPKSGHDTVSWYQQALGQGPQFIFQYYEEEERQRGNFPDRFSGHQFPNYSSELNVNALLLGDSALYLCASSLQGRNQPQHFGDGTRLSIL.

V gene TRBV28 combines with J gene TRBJ1-5; D is perhaps TRBD1 (6 bases). The CDR3 is 13 amino acids. The ends were cut back, 11 bases at V and 6 bases at J, with 17 bases in the middle. Germline assignment: CDR1 MDHEN and CDR2 SYDVKM. The CDR3 DNA sequence: TGTGCCGCGTCAAACAGGGCTCCTCAGCCCCAGCATTTT. Protein product: CAASNRAPQPQHF.

This chain's CDR3 is CASSYDGGPRDEQFF. The DNA of the CDR3 is TGTGCCAGCAGTTATGACGGGGGGCCCAGGGATGAGCAGTTCTTC. The V call is TRBV6-2 or TRBV6-3, the J call TRBJ2-1; perhaps TRBD2 as D (7 bases). Germline-derived CDR1 and CDR2 are MNHEY and SVGEGT. The CDR3 runs to 15 residues. Trimming cost V 3 bases and J 8 bases, with 17 bases left between them.

The V and J genes are TRBV19 and TRBJ1-4; unclear D gene. Between the trimmed V and J ends, which lost 2 bases and 7 bases, there was a span of 8 bases. The CDR3 is made up of 13 amino acids. Looked up from germline, CDR1 is LNHDA and CDR2 is SQIVND (reference sequence). As DNA, the CDR3 is TGTGCCAGTAGTATACTATGGGGTGAAAAACTGTTTTTT. Translating gives CASSILWGEKLFF.